This passage covers 20 T cell receptor beta chains from one sample sequenced in a study of cytomegalovirus exposure and HLA in healthy donors. PCR used 60 Vbeta primers and 13 Jbeta primers. The protocol was immunoSEQ multiplex PCR, while the TCRdb copy is restricted to in-frame clones and leaves out a portion. The profile shows over 150,000 clones, about 80% of them singletons. Input material: PBMCs. Receptors originate from a girl aged 5 to 17 in good health and CMV-seropositive.

The DNA of the CDR3 is TGCGCCAGCAGCTTGGCCACTAGCGGGAACCCCTACGAGCAGTACTTC. This codes for CASSLATSGNPYEQYF. The V and J genes are TRBV5-1 and TRBJ2-7; 10 nucleotides line up with TRBD2. CDR1 and CDR2 from the germline V gene are SGHRS and YFSETQ. The CDR3 length is 16 residues. V dropped 0 bases and J dropped 2; count of bases not matched to a gene: 5.

A few counts support this clone. The CDR3 sequence: CASSLEAAGPNTEAFF. The CDR3 region has the DNA TGTGCCAGCAGCTTGGAGGCGGCAGGGCCGAACACTGAAGCTTTCTTT. The chain joins TRBV5-6 to TRBJ1-1, with D perhaps TRBD1 (5 bases). CDR1 SGHDT and CDR2 YYEEEE come from the germline V gene. The CDR3 runs to 16 residues. Trimming took 0 bases from V and 1 from J, leaving 13 bases between them.

J is TRBJ2-1 and V is TRBV10-2; 12 bases match TRBD2. Germline loops: CDR1 WSHSY, CDR2 SAAADI. The V and J ends lost 6 bases and 6 bases, in that order; junction bases with no gene match: 6. The CDR3 extends over 15 amino acids. CDR3 nucleotide sequence: TGCGCCAGCAGCCGACCTAGCGGGGGGGCCAATGAGCAGTTCTTC. The encoded protein is CASSRPSGGANEQFF.

There are a few counts of this clone. The J gene is TRBJ2-7, the V gene TRBV5-8; D gene uncertain. The V gene lost 0 bases and the J gene lost 0 bases, with 4 bases spanning the gap. CDR1 and CDR2 (germline): SGHTS, YDEGEE. The CDR3 contains 13 residues. The chain's CDR3 is CASSLASSYEQYF. The CDR3 nucleotides are TGTGCCAGCAGCTTGGCCAGCTCCTACGAGCAGTACTTC.

This clone was recorded a few times. V is TRBV2 and J is TRBJ2-7; 7 positions agree with TRBD1. Germline-derived CDR1 and CDR2 are SNHLY and FYNNEI. The V gene end was trimmed by 6 bases and the J gene end by 6 bases; junction bases not matched to a gene: 5. The CDR3 is made up of 12 amino acids. CDR3 DNA sequence: TGTGCCAGCAGGACAGGGCCTGGCGAGCAGTACTTC. Residues: CASRTGPGEQYF.

This chain links TRBV5-4 with TRBJ1-1; D not resolved. V was shortened by 4 bases and J by 5 bases, with 15 bases between the two germline ends. The germline CDR1 and CDR2 sequences are SGHNT and YYREEE (reference sequence). CDR3 length: 14 residues. CDR3 coding DNA: TGTGCCAGCAGCCCCTCAGTCGGGTATACTGAAGCTTTCTTT. It is translated as CASSPSVGYTEAFF.

The J gene is TRBJ2-2, the V gene TRBV18, with 9 bases identical to TRBD1. Trimming took 3 bases from V and 8 from J; bases not matched to a gene: 7. The CDR3 sequence is 15 residues long. Germline CDR1 is KGHSH and CDR2 is LQKENI. The CDR3 nucleotides are TGTGCCAGCTCACCTCCGGGACAGGGAATAGGGGAGCTGTTTTTT. This translates into CASSPPGQGIGELFF.

V usage is TRBV7-3 and J usage is TRBJ2-1; possible D gene TRBD2, 5 bases. Germline assignment: CDR1 SGHTA and CDR2 FQGTGA. The germline V and J ends were trimmed by 1 base and 7 bases, with 8 bases remaining between them. This CDR3 comprises 13 residues. The CDR3 nucleotides are TGTGCCAGCAGCTTAAATCGCGGGAATGAGCAGTTCTTC. This gives the protein CASSLNRGNEQFF.

This clone was seen once. V gene TRBV7-9 combines with J gene TRBJ1-2; D possibly corresponds to TRBD1 (5 bases). The CDR3 spans 15 residues. With 7 bases removed from V and 0 bases from J, the gap between germline ends came to 15 bases. In germline, CDR1 is SEHNR, CDR2 FQNEAQ (reference sequence). The CDR3 region is CASTLGATANYGYTF. CDR3 nucleotides: TGTGCCAGCACCCTAGGGGCCACAGCTAACTATGGCTACACCTTC.

This clone was recorded once. This rearrangement joins TRBV27 to TRBJ2-1; 7 bases line up with TRBD1. Losses at the gene ends were 4 bases for V and 3 bases for J; bases not matched to a gene: 6. CDR1 MNHEY and CDR2 SMNVEV come from the germline V gene (reference sequence). The CDR3 sequence is 15 residues long. The CDR3 bases are TGTGCCAGCAGTTCTACCGGGACAGACTACAATGAGCAGTTCTTC. Its protein product is CASSSTGTDYNEQFF.

This chain uses TRBV11-2 with TRBJ2-2, with 8 bases lining up with TRBD1. The germline V gene encodes CDR1 SGHAT and CDR2 FQNNGV. The CDR3 sequence is 17 residues long. The J segment lost 4 bases and the V segment lost 2 bases, leaving 9 bases of the junction unmatched. The CDR3 loop is CASSLQGASLVTGELFF. CDR3 DNA: TGTGCCAGCAGCTTACAGGGGGCGAGTCTGGTCACCGGGGAGCTGTTTTTT.

The chain links TRBV28 to TRBJ2-7; maybe TRBD2 (6 bases). The CDR3 contains 16 residues. CDR1 MDHEN and CDR2 SYDVKM come from the germline V gene. Trimming left V 6 bases short and J 5 bases short, with 23 bases between. This CDR3 is CASRVQVGHGRDEQYF. As DNA, the CDR3 is TGTGCCAGCAGAGTCCAAGTTGGACACGGGAGAGACGAGCAGTACTTC.

This rearrangement joins TRBV6-1 to TRBJ2-7; TRBD1 might be the D (7 bases). The CDR3 sequence is 15 residues long. Germline loops: CDR1 MNHNS, CDR2 SASEGT. V was pared by 6 bases and J by 4 bases, with 19 bases between. Written as DNA, the CDR3 is TGTGCCAGCAGCCTCCAGGGGGGTAGAGGTTACGAGCAGTACTTC. This codes for CASSLQGGRGYEQYF.

This clone has a single count. The chain is built from TRBV10-3 and TRBJ1-5; D possibly corresponds to TRBD1 (5 bases). Trimming pared 0 bases from V and 0 bases from J, leaving 9 bases between. Per the germline V gene, CDR1 is ENHRY and CDR2 is SYGVKD. The CDR3 is made up of 16 amino acids. For the CDR3, the DNA is TGTGCCATCAGTGAGTCCTGGGACTATAGCAATCAGCCCCAGCATTTT. This sequence encodes CAISESWDYSNQPQHF.

J is TRBJ1-2 and V is TRBV7-9, with TRBD1 matching over 9 bases. Germline V gene lookup returns CDR1 SEHNR and CDR2 FQNEAQ (reference sequence). The J segment lost 4 bases and the V segment lost 1 base, leaving 4 bases of the junction unmatched. The CDR3 extends over 15 amino acids. This CDR3 is CASSLGMGQGYGYTF. CDR3 bases: TGTGCCAGCAGCTTAGGTATGGGACAGGGCTATGGCTACACCTTC.

V gene TRBV14 combines with J gene TRBJ1-2, with D possibly being TRBD1 (5 bases). CDR1 and CDR2 (germline): SGHDN, FVKESK. The V end lost 0 bases, the J end lost 4 bases, and 12 bases lay between the germline ends. The CDR3 is 15 residues long. Written as DNA, the CDR3 is TGTGCCAGCAGCCAAGATCTAACAGGCATCTATGGCTACACCTTC. Protein: CASSQDLTGIYGYTF.

This clone was counted a single time. V usage is TRBV7-2 and J usage is TRBJ2-7; 13 bases are shared with TRBD2. CDR1 is SGHTA and CDR2 is FQGNSA in the germline V gene. Losses at the gene ends were 5 bases for V and 4 bases for J; bases not matched to a gene: 5. The CDR3 is made up of 15 amino acids. The CDR3 DNA is TGTGCCAGCAGCCGCGGACTAGCGGGAGTGTACGAGCAGTACTTC. Protein product: CASSRGLAGVYEQYF.

The V gene is TRBV5-1, the J gene TRBJ1-4; 8 bases align to TRBD1. The V and J ends lost 0 bases and 4 bases, in that order; junction bases with no gene match: 8. The CDR3 contains 17 residues. Germline CDR1 SGHRS, CDR2 YFSETQ. DNA for the CDR3: TGCGCCAGCAGCTTGGTTCGGACAGGGCTCGGTAATGAAAAACTGTTTTTT. This codes for CASSLVRTGLGNEKLFF.

J is TRBJ1-1 and V is TRBV28; D perhaps matches TRBD1 (6 bases). Looked up from germline, CDR1 is MDHEN and CDR2 is SYDVKM. The V end lost 3 bases, the J end lost 2 bases, and 19 bases lay between the germline ends. CDR3 length equals 17 residues. CDR3 sequence (DNA): TGTGCCAGCAGTTTGCAGCCTCGAACAGGGAATAACACTGAAGCTTTCTTT. It encodes CASSLQPRTGNNTEAFF.

This clone appeared a single time. The gene calls are TRBV6-5 and TRBJ2-7; TRBD1 matches 9 bases. V gave up 6 bases and J gave up 5 bases; unmatched junction bases: 11. The length of the CDR3 is 15 residues. Germline V gene lookup returns CDR1 MNHEY and CDR2 SVGAGI. The CDR3 region has the DNA TGTGCCAGCAGCCAATACTCGGGACAGGGCCACGAGCAGTACTTC. This translates into CASSQYSGQGHEQYF.